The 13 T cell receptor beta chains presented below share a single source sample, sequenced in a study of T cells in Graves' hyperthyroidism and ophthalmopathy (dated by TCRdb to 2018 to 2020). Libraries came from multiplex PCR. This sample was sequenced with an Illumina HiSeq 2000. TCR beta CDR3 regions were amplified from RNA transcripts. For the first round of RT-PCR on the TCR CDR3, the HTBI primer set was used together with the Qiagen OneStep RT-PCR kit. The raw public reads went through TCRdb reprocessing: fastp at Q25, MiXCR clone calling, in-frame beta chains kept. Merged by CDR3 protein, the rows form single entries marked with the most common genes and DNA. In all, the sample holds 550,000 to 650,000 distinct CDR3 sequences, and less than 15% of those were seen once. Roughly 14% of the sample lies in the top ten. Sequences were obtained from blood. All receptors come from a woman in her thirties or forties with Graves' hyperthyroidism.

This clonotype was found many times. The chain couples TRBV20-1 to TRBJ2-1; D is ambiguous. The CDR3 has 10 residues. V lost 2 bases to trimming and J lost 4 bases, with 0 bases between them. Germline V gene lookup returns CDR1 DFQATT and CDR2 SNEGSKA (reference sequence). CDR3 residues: CSARYNEQFF. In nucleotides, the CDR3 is TGCAGTGCTAGATACAATGAGCAGTTCTTC.

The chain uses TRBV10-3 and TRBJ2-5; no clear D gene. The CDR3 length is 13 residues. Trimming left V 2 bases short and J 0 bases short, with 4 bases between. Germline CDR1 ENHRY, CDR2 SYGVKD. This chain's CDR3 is CAISEGYQETQYF. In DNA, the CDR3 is TGTGCCATCAGTGAGGGTTACCAAGAGACCCAGTACTTC.

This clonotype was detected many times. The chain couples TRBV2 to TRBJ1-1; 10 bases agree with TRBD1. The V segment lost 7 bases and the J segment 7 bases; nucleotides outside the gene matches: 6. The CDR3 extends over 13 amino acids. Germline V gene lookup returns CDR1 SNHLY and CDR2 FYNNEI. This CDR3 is CASTRQGAFEAFF. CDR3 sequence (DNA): TGTGCCAGCACCAGACAGGGGGCGTTTGAAGCTTTCTTT. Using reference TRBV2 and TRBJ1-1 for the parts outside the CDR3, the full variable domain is EPEVTQTPSHQVTQMGQEVILRCVPISNHLYFYWYRQILGQKVEFLVSFYNNEISEKSEIFDDQFSVERPDGSNFTLKIRSTKLEDSAMYFCASTRQGAFEAFFGQGTRLTVV.

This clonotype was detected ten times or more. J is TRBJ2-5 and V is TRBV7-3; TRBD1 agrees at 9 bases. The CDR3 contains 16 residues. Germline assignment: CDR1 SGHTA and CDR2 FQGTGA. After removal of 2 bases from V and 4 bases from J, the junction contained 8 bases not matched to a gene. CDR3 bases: TGTGCCAGCAGCTTAGTACCCGGGACAGGGACAGAGACCCAGTACTTC. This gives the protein CASSLVPGTGTETQYF.

CDR3 DNA sequence: TGTGCCACTCTAGCGGGGCCTTGGGATGAGCAGTTCTTC. Translation: CATLAGPWDEQFF. This chain joins TRBV19 and TRBJ2-1; 9 bases map to TRBD2. V lost 10 bases and J lost 8; bases outside the gene matches: 9. This CDR3 comprises 13 residues. CDR1 is LNHDA, CDR2 SQIVND, per germline (reference sequence). The entire variable domain, with the rest obtained from reference TRBV19 and TRBJ2-1, is as follows: DGGITQSPKYLFRKEGQNVTLSCEQNLNHDAMYWYRQDPGQGLRLIYYSQIVNDFQKGDIAEGYSVSREKKESFPLTVTSAQKNPTAFYLCATLAGPWDEQFFGPGTRLTVL.

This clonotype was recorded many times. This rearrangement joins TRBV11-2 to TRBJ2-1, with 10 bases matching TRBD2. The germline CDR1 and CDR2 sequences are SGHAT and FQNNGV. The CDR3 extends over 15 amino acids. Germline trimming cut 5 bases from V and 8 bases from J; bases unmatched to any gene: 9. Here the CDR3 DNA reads TGTGCCAGCAGCGGCGCTAGCGGGAGATTAGATGAGCAGTTCTTC. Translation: CASSGASGRLDEQFF.

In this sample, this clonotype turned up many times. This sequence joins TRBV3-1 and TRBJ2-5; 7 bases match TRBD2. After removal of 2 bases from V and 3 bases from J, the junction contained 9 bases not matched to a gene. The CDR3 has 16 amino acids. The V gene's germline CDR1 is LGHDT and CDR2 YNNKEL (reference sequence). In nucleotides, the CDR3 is TGTGCCAGCAGCCAACATGGAATAGCGGGTAAAGAGACCCAGTACTTC. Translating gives CASSQHGIAGKETQYF.

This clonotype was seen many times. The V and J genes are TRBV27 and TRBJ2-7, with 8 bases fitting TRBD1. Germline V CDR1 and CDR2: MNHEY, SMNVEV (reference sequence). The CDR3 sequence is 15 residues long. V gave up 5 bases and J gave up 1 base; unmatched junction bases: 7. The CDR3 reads CASSVDRVSSYEQYF. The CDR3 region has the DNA TGTGCCAGCAGTGTGGACAGGGTGAGTTCCTACGAGCAGTACTTC.

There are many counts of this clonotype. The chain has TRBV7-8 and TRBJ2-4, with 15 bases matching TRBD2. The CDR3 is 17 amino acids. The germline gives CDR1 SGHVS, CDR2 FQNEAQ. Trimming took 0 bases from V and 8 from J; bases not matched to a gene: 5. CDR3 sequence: CASSLAGLAGGGHIQYF. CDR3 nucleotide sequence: TGTGCCAGCAGCTTAGCTGGACTAGCGGGAGGGGGCCACATTCAGTACTTC.

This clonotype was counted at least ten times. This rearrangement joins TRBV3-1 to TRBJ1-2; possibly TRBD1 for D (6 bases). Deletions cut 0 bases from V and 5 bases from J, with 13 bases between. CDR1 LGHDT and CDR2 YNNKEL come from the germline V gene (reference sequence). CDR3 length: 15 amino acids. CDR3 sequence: CASSQDRNREYGYTF. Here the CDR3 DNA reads TGTGCCAGCAGCCAAGATCGAAACAGGGAGTATGGCTACACCTTC. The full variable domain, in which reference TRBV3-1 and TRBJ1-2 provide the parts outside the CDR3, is DTAVSQTPKYLVTQMGNDKSIKCEQNLGHDTMYWYKQDSKKFLKIMFSYNNKELIINETVPNRFSPKSPDKAHLNLHINSLELGDSAVYFCASSQDRNREYGYTFGSGTRLTVV.

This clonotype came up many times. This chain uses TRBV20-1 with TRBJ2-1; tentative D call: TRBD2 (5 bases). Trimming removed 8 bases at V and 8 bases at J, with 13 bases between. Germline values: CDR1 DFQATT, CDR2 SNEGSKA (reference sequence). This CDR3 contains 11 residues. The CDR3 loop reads CSSTKGDEQFF. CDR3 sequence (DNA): TGCAGTTCAACCAAGGGAGATGAGCAGTTCTTC.

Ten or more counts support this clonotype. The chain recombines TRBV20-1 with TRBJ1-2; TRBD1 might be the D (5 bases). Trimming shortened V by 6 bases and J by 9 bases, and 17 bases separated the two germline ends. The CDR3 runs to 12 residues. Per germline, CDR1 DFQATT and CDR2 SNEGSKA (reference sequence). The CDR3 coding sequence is TGCAGTGCCTTAGACCCGGGGGAGAGCTACACCTTC. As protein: CSALDPGESYTF.

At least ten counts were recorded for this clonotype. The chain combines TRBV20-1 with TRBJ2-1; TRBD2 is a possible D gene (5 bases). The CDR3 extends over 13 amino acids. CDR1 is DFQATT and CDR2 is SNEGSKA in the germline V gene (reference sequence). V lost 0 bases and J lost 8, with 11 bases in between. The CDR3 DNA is TGCAGTGCTAGAGATCTGGGAGTCCATGAGCAGTTCTTC. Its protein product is CSARDLGVHEQFF.